These 18 T cell receptor beta chains share one sample of origin, sequenced in a study of shared clonotypes between healthy human individuals. Naive CD8 cells, CD45RO-negative and positively selected for CCR7, excluded terminally differentiated effector memory CD45RA+ cells. TCRdb's copy holds only in-frame clones and misses some; the assay was immunoSEQ multiplex PCR. The table includes around 2.1 million clones, roughly 91% detected once. The sample consisted of naive CD8+ T cells from PBMCs. These receptors all come from a man younger than 30 in good health. Some clones in this sample may be carry-over from other donors' samples.

CDR3: CASSLGPRGYGYTF. The CDR3 bases are TGTGCCAGCAGTTTAGGGCCCAGGGGATATGGCTACACCTTC. J is TRBJ1-2 and V is TRBV27; a possible D gene is TRBD1 (6 bases). The germline CDR1 and CDR2 sequences are MNHEY and SMNVEV (reference sequence). V was trimmed by 2 bases and J by 5 bases, leaving 12 bases between them. This CDR3 is built from 14 residues.

CDR3 nucleotide sequence: TGTGCCAGCAGCCCCGGGACAGTTCACAATGAGCAGTTCTTC. Protein: CASSPGTVHNEQFF. This chain links TRBV11-1 with TRBJ2-1, with 7 bases aligning to TRBD1. Germline V gene sequence: CDR1 SGHAT, CDR2 FQDESV (reference sequence). This CDR3 region has 14 residues. J lost 5 bases, V lost 5 bases, and 6 bases had no gene match.

This clone was counted between two and nine times. This chain connects TRBV7-9 to TRBJ1-1; maybe TRBD1 (6 bases). The CDR3 is 13 amino acids. V was trimmed by 3 bases and J by 5 bases, leaving 10 bases between them. Germline lookup yields CDR1 SEHNR and CDR2 FQNEAQ (reference sequence). The CDR3 coding sequence is TGTGCCAGCAGCTTCCCTCAGGGGACTGAAGCTTTCTTT. Translated, it gives CASSFPQGTEAFF.

The chain carries TRBV29-1 and TRBJ1-1, with 8 bases lining up with TRBD1. The CDR3 covers 19 residues. Germline CDR1 and CDR2: SQVTM and ANQGSEA. V dropped 7 bases and J dropped 4; count of bases not matched to a gene: 26. CDR3 amino acids: CSAVVPPWAGGSNITEAFF. CDR3 DNA sequence: TGCAGCGCCGTTGTGCCCCCCTGGGCAGGGGGCTCCAATATCACTGAAGCTTTCTTT.

With respect to this clone: Other DNA sequences within the sample encode an identical CDR3. The gene calls are TRBV2 and TRBJ2-7; no firm D call. Germline V CDR1 and CDR2: SNHLY, FYNNEI. V was pared by 3 bases and J by 5 bases, with 5 bases between. The CDR3 is 11 residues long. Here the CDR3 reads CASSEGHEQYF. The CDR3 DNA is TGTGCCAGCAGTGAGGGCCACGAGCAGTACTTC.

The chain is built from TRBV7-9 and TRBJ2-7, with TRBD1 matching over 8 bases. The CDR3 extends over 13 amino acids. V shed 5 bases, J shed 5 bases, and the junction held 5 bases outside the gene matches. Germline CDR1 is SEHNR and CDR2 is FQNEAQ (reference sequence). The CDR3 sequence is CASSAVDRDEQYF. The CDR3, as DNA: TGTGCCAGCAGCGCCGTGGACAGGGACGAGCAGTACTTC.

For the CDR3, the DNA is TGTGCCAGCAGTTTAAGGGCGGGAGGGTTCTACGAGCAGTACTTC. Protein sequence: CASSLRAGGFYEQYF. This chain connects TRBV27 to TRBJ2-7, with 9 bases lining up with TRBD2. Germline V CDR1 and CDR2: MNHEY, SMNVEV (reference sequence). V gave up 2 bases and J gave up 3 bases; unmatched junction bases: 5. This CDR3 has 15 residues.

The chain employs TRBV13 and TRBJ2-4; 7 bases are a match to TRBD2. The V gene end was trimmed by 5 bases and the J gene end by 0 bases; junction bases not matched to a gene: 10. Germline loops: CDR1 PRHDT, CDR2 FYEKMQ (reference sequence). This CDR3 is 17 amino acids long. The CDR3 sequence is CASSLQTGGLAKNIQYF. CDR3 nucleotide sequence: TGTGCCAGCAGCCTCCAAACGGGAGGACTAGCCAAAAACATTCAGTACTTC.

The rearrangement joins TRBV21-1 to TRBJ1-1. TRBV21-1 is recorded as a pseudogene. The CDR3 is made up of 15 amino acids. CDR3 DNA: TGTGCCAGCACTCCTGGGTTAAAGAGACTGACTGAAGCTTTCTTT. It yields the protein CASTPGLKRLTEAFF.

The chain employs TRBV27 and TRBJ2-7, with TRBD1 matching over 8 bases. V shed 10 bases and J 0 bases; nucleotides not matched to a gene: 8. Germline loops: CDR1 MNHEY, CDR2 SMNVEV (reference sequence). This CDR3 spans 14 amino acids. Written as DNA, the CDR3 is TGTGCCACCGCGGACAGGGAGTTCTCCTACGAGCAGTACTTC. Protein: CATADREFSYEQYF.

This chain joins TRBV5-1 and TRBJ1-1, with D perhaps matching TRBD1 (5 bases). This CDR3 is 16 amino acids long. The V end was cut by 1 base, the J end by 1 base, with 14 bases between. Germline CDR1 SGHRS, CDR2 YFSETQ. As DNA, the CDR3 is TGCGCCAGCAGCTTGCTCCCTGCCCAGGGGAACACTGAAGCTTTCTTT. Translated: CASSLLPAQGNTEAFF.

This clone was detected once. The chain joins TRBV10-1 to TRBJ2-1; 7 nucleotides agree with TRBD2. V was clipped by 5 bases and J by 3 bases; unmatched bases: 7. This CDR3 has 15 amino acids. Germline V CDR1 and CDR2: WNHNN, SYGVQD (reference sequence). The CDR3 DNA sequence: TGCGCCAGCAGTCCTAGCGGCGTGCTCTACAATGAGCAGTTCTTC. Translation gives CASSPSGVLYNEQFF.

The rearrangement uses TRBV29-1 and TRBJ2-1; the D is unclear. The CDR3 is 13 residues long. Germline V gives CDR1 SQVTM, CDR2 ANQGSEA. V gave up 5 bases and J gave up 0 bases, with 8 bases separating them. The CDR3 sequence is CSVPLSSYNEQFF. The CDR3 nucleotides are TGCAGCGTTCCCCTCAGCTCCTACAATGAGCAGTTCTTC.

This chain joins TRBV2 and TRBJ2-1; D is unresolved. V dropped 3 bases and J dropped 0 bases, with 12 bases sitting between them. Per germline, CDR1 SNHLY and CDR2 FYNNEI. This CDR3 has 16 amino acids. DNA of the CDR3: TGTGCCAGCAGTGATCGGGCGGATAGCTCCTACAATGAGCAGTTCTTC. Translation: CASSDRADSSYNEQFF. The variable domain in full, with the rest retrieved from reference TRBV2 and TRBJ2-1, is EPEVTQTPSHQVTQMGQEVILRCVPISNHLYFYWYRQILGQKVEFLVSFYNNEISEKSEIFDDQFSVERPDGSNFTLKIRSTKLEDSAMYFCASSDRADSSYNEQFFGPGTRLTVL.

The rearrangement joins TRBV10-3 to TRBJ2-7; 10 bases match TRBD2. This CDR3 region has 18 residues. Trimming at V came to 1 base and at J to 3 bases, leaving 12 bases not matched to a gene. In germline, CDR1 is ENHRY, CDR2 SYGVKD. The CDR3 region has the DNA TGTGCCATCAGTGAGTGGAGGACTAGCGGCACCCCTCTCTACGAGCAGTACTTC. Protein sequence: CAISEWRTSGTPLYEQYF.

J is TRBJ1-5 and V is TRBV27, with TRBD1 matching 8 bases. Trimming cost V 6 bases and J 5 bases; bases outside gene matches: 15. In germline, CDR1 is MNHEY, CDR2 SMNVEV (reference sequence). The CDR3 has 17 residues. The CDR3 spells CASSLLGAGGNDQPQHF. CDR3 bases: TGTGCCAGCAGCTTACTGGGCGCAGGGGGCAACGATCAGCCCCAGCATTTT.

The rearrangement joins TRBV5-1 to TRBJ1-4; TRBD1 is a possible D gene (5 bases). This CDR3 region has 14 residues. Trimming cost V 1 base and J 12 bases, with 16 bases left between them. The germline CDR1 and CDR2 sequences are SGHRS and YFSETQ. The CDR3 sequence is CASSLPGPPTELFF. The CDR3 DNA sequence: TGCGCCAGCAGCTTGCCGGGACCTCCCACTGAACTGTTTTTT.

This chain connects TRBV11-2 to TRBJ1-3; D perhaps matches TRBD1 (5 bases). Germline lookup yields CDR1 SGHAT and CDR2 FQNNGV. The CDR3 spans 16 residues. Trimming took off 1 base at V and 1 base at J, with 11 bases between the two ends. The CDR3 reads CASSLGPGRSGNTIYF. Written as DNA, the CDR3 is TGTGCCAGCAGCTTAGGTCCAGGGCGATCTGGAAACACCATATATTTT.